One T cell receptor beta chain is described in this entry. Many counts were recorded for this clonotype. It has no known antigen specificity. Per-nucleotide qualities are absent, and no much larger clonotype sits a single base away. The entry originates in a study of human T cells and chemical hapten exposure (dated by TCRdb to the early 2020s). Study-level background: For sensitization, 2% DPC in acetone was applied to a 2 cm by 2 cm area of upper inner arm skin. Weekly therapeutic DPC doses were additionally applied to the scalp of patients throughout the approximately 23-week study period. Patch tests used Finn chambers with 0.01% DPC on the upper back, scored after 6 days by International Contact Dermatitis Research Group standards. Most of the patients in the cohort were female, and the cohort covered alopecia areata with under or over 50% scalp involvement, alopecia totalis and alopecia universalis. The libraries were sequenced as a pool, and the TCR yield per sample differed mostly because of small variations in library volumes within the pool. In alopecia patients, the study followed how the peripheral blood TCR repertoire changed in vivo over primary and secondary sensitization to diphenylcyclopropenone (DPC), a hapten. Patient blood was sampled pre-sensitization (week 0) and at 2, 6 and about 24 weeks after DPC sensitization. About 28 alopecia patients gave blood for TCR sequencing at one to four time points (pre-sensitization, 2, 6 and 24 weeks).

What the research found in general, with its limitations: Because all patients had alopecia, a presumed autoimmune disease, the immune response of the patients might differ from that of healthy individuals. After repeated subsampling, the strength of the expansion versus patch-test correlation and the threshold at which it became significant changed. Expanded TCRs formed significantly more large CDR3 similarity clusters than pre-sensitization or healthy control sets, consistent with antigen-driven responses. DPC sensitization did not change the number of TCRs with a frequency above 1 in 1000, and there was no evidence of changes in global repertoire structure. Patch test score correlated positively with the number of PT1 expanded TCRs, reaching significance at thresholds 8, 16 and 32 but not at 4.

Library preparation used RACE. Reads for this sample came from a NextSeq 500. Library preparation attached unique molecular identifiers to individual cDNA molecules for quantitative, reproducible TCR counting. Each blood RNA sample was used to sequence both TCR alpha and TCR beta chains. The authors' pipeline ran thus. Samples had a median of roughly 100,000 TCRs, with a range from about 23,224 to 690,600. V, J and CDR3 annotation of the TCR reads was carried out using the Decombinator software suite. Every sample was subsampled to the same number of TCRs (28,000) for the PS versus PT1 abundance plots. Expanded TCRs were defined as absent before sensitization and observed at least eight times at the 2-week time point. Using fastp trimming at Q25 and MiXCR clonotype assembly, TCRdb reanalyzed the public sequencing data and kept in-frame beta chains. Records with the same CDR3 protein are collapsed into one entry carrying the most frequent genes and DNA. In this record, the V and J calls reflect TCRdb's handling and not the investigators' own analysis. For this sample the table gives tens of thousands of distinct CDR3 sequences, of which approximately 8.8% were detected only once. Of the sample, 14% to 15% is held by the ten largest clones.

Per the germline V gene (reference sequence), DFQATT is the CDR1 and SNEGSKA is the CDR2. The trim is 6 bases for V and 4 bases for J, with a gap of 19 bases between the germline ends. CDR3 length: 14 amino acids, cysteine to phenylalanine. The read is trimmed to its CDR3 DNA, 42 bases read in frame from base 1. The time point label corresponds to: pre-sensitization, week 0. The sample's treatment or condition, from its label and the paper: therapeutic diphenylcyclopropenone sensitization with weekly scalp DPC. At every patch-test visit, the blood draw took place before the patch test was put on. Patients were eligible if aged 18 to 70, diagnosed with alopecia and judged suitable for DPC therapy, and pregnant patients were excluded. Total RNA was extracted from unfractionated whole blood that had been collected in Tempus Blood RNA tubes.

Recombination connected TRBV20-1 to TRBJ2-7; no D segment can be confidently identified. The material was whole blood, obtained in connection with sensitization to the hapten diphenylcyclopropenone (DPC). This receptor was identified in a woman between 40 and 50 years old with alopecia areata. Some clones in this sample may be carry-over from other donors' samples. For the CDR3, the sequence is CSAKTGLVEYEQYF. Here is the DNA: TGCAGTGCAAAAACTGGGCTAGTGGAGTACGAGCAGTACTTC.